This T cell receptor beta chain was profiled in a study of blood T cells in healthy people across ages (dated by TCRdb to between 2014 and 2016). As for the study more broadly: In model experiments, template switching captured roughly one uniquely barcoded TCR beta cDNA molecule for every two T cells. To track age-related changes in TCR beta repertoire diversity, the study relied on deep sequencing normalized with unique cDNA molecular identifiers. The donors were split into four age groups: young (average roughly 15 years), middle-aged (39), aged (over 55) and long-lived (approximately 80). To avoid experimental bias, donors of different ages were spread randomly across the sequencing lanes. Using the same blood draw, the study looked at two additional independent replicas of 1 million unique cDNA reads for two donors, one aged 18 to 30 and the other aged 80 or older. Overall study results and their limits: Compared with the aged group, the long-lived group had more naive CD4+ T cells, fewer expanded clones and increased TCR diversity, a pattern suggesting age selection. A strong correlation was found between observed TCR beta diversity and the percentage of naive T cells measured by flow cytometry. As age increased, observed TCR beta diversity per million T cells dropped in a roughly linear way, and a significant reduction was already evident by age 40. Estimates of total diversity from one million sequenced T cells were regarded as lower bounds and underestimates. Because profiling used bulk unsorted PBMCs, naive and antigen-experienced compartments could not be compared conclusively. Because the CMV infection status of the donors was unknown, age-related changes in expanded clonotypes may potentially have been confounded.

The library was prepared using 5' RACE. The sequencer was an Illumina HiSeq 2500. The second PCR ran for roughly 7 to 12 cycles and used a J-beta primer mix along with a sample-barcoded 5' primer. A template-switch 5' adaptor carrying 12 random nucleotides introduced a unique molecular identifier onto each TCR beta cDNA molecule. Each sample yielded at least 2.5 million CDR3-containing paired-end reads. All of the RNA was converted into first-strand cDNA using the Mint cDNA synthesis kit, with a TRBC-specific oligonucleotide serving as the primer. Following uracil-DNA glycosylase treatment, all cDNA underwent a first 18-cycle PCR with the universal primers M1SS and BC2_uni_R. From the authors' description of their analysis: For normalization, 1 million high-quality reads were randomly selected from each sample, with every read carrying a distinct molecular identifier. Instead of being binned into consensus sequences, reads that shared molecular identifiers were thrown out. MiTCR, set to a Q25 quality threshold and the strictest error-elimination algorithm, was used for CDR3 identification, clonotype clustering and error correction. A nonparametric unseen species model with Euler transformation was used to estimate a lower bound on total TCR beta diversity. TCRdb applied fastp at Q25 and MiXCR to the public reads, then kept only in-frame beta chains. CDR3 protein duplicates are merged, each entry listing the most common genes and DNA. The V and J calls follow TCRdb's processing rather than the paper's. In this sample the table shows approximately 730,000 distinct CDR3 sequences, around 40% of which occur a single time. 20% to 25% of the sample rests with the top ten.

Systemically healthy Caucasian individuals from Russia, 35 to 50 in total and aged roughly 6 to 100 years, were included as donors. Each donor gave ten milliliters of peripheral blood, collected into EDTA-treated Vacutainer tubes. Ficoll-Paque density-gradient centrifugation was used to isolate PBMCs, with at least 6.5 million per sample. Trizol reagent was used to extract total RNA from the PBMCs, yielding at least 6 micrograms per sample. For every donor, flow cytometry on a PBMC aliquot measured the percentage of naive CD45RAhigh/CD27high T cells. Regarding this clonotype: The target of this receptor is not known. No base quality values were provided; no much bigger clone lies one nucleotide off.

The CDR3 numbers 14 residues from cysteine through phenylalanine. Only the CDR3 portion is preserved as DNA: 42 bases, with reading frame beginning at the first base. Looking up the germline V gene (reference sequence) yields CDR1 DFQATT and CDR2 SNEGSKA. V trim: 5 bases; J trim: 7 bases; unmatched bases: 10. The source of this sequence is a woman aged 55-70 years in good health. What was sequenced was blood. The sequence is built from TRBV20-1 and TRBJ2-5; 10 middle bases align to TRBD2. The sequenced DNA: TGCAGTGCTCCAGCGGGGGGGCTGGGAAGGACCCAGTACTTC. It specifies CSAPAGGLGRTQYF.